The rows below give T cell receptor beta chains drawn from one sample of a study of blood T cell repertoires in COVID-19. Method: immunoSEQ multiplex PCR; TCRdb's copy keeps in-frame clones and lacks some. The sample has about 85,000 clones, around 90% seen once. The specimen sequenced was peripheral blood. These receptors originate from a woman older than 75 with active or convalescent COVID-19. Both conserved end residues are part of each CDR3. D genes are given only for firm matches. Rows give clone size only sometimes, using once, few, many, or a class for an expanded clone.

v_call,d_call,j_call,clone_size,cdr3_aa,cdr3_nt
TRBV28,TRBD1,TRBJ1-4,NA,CASSLWTGGNEKLFF,TGTGCCAGCAGTTTATGGACAGGGGGTAATGAAAAACTGTTTTTT
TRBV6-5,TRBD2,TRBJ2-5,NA,CASSMGGRAETQYF,TGTGCCAGCAGTATGGGCGGGAGGGCCGAGACCCAGTACTTC
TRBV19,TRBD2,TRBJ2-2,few,CASSTLAGYTGELFF,TGTGCCAGTAGTACCCTAGCGGGCTACACCGGGGAGCTGTTTTTT
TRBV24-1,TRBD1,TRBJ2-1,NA,CATSDPRGKSGDEQFF,TGTGCCACCAGTGATCCCAGGGGGAAAAGCGGCGATGAGCAGTTCTTC
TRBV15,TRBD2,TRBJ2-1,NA,CATSRGDPGLENEQFF,TGTGCCACCAGCAGAGGGGATCCGGGACTAGAGAATGAGCAGTTCTTC
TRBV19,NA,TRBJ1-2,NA,CASSTGWYGYTF,TGTGCCAGTAGTACAGGGTGGTATGGCTACACCTTC
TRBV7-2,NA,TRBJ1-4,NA,CASSLAVATNEKLFF,TGTGCCAGCAGCCTCGCAGTTGCAACTAATGAAAAACTGTTTTTT
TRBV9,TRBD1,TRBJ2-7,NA,CASSVDPTGGINEQYF,TGTGCCAGCAGCGTAGACCCGACAGGGGGCATCAACGAGCAGTACTTC
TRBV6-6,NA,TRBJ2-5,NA,CASQDSQETQYF,TGTGCCAGCCAGGACAGCCAAGAGACCCAGTACTTC
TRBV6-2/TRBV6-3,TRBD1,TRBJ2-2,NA,CASSLARGPGELFF,TGTGCCAGCAGTTTGGCAAGGGGGCCCGGGGAGCTGTTTTTT
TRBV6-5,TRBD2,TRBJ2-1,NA,CASSSPASGRGNEQFF,TGTGCCAGCAGTTCCCCCGCTAGCGGGAGGGGGAATGAGCAGTTCTTC
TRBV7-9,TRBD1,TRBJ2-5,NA,CASSWGTGVQETQYF,TGTGCCAGCAGCTGGGGGACAGGGGTCCAAGAGACCCAGTACTTC
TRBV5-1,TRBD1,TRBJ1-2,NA,CASSSDRGNRGYTF,TGCGCCAGCAGCTCGGACAGGGGGAATAGAGGCTACACCTTC
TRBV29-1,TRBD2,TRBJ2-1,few,CSLGLAGKQFF,TGCAGCCTTGGACTAGCGGGGAAGCAGTTCTTC
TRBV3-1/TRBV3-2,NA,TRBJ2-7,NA,CASSQGAGLAYEQYF,TGTGCCAGCAGCCAAGGGGCAGGGCTAGCCTACGAGCAGTACTTC
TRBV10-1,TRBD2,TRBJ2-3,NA,CASSDQREGADTQYF,TGCGCCAGCAGTGATCAGCGGGAGGGCGCAGATACGCAGTATTTT
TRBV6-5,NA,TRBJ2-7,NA,CASSSGETYEQYF,TGTGCCAGCAGTTCCGGGGAAACCTACGAGCAGTACTTC
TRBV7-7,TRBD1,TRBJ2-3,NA,CASSLGTGRTDTQYF,TGTGCTAGCAGCTTGGGGACAGGGAGAACAGATACGCAGTATTTT
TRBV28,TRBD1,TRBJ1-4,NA,CASHTGAYEKLFF,TGTGCCAGCCACACAGGGGCGTATGAAAAACTGTTTTTT
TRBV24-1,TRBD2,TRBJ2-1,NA,CATYRDYSYNEQFF,TGTGCCACCTACCGGGACTACTCCTACAATGAGCAGTTCTTC
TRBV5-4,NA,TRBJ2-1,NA,CASSLTVANEQFF,TGTGCCAGCAGCTTGACTGTTGCCAATGAGCAGTTCTTC
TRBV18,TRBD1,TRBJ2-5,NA,CASSHQGARGETQYF,TGTGCCAGCTCACACCAGGGGGCAAGGGGAGAGACCCAGTACTTC
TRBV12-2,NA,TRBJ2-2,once,CASRLAVGMDTGELFF,TGTGCAAGTCGCTTAGCGGTCGGTATGGACACCGGGGAGCTGTTTTTT
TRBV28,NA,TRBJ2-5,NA,CASSLRDTGTQYF,TGTGCCAGCAGTTTAAGGGACACGGGGACCCAGTACTTC
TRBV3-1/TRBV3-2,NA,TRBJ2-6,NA,CASSQGAGANVLTF,TGTGCCAGCAGCCAAGGAGCTGGGGCCAACGTCCTGACTTTC
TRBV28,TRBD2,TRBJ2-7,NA,CATTQLAGALEQYF,TGTGCCACAACTCAACTAGCGGGAGCCCTCGAGCAGTACTTC
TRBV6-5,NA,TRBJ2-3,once,CASSFSPSTDTQYF,TGTGCCAGCAGTTTTTCTCCTAGCACAGATACGCAGTATTTT
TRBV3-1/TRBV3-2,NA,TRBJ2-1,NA,CASSRAGMGEQFF,TGTGCCAGCAGCCGAGCCGGGATGGGTGAGCAGTTCTTC
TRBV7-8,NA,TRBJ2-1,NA,CASSSPPRQVYNEQFF,TGTGCCAGCAGCTCCCCGCCTAGACAGGTTTACAATGAGCAGTTCTTC
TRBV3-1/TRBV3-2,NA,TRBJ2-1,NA,CASSQELVGREFF,TGTGCCAGCAGCCAAGAACTAGTCGGGAGAGAGTTCTTC
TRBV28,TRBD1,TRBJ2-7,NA,CASSKPGQGAAYEQYF,TGTGCCAGCAGTAAACCGGGACAGGGGGCTGCCTACGAGCAGTACTTC
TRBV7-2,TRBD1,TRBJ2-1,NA,CASSLMGQGSNEQFF,TGTGCCAGCAGCTTAATGGGACAGGGCAGCAATGAGCAGTTCTTC
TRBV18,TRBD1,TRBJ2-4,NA,CASSRRTGLDIQYF,TGTGCCAGCTCACGACGGACAGGGCTCGACATTCAGTACTTC
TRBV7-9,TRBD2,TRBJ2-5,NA,CASSISGREETQYF,TGTGCCAGCAGCATTAGCGGGAGGGAAGAGACCCAGTACTTC
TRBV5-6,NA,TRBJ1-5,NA,CASSSTGEASNQPQHF,TGTGCCAGCAGCTCAACGGGGGAGGCGAGCAATCAGCCCCAGCATTTT
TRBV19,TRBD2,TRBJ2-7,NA,CASSLGLAGGEQYF,TGTGCCAGTAGTCTGGGACTAGCGGGAGGGGAGCAGTACTTC
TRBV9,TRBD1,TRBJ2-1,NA,CASSVRGQGAIYNEQFF,TGTGCCAGCAGCGTAAGGGGCCAGGGGGCAATTTACAATGAGCAGTTCTTC
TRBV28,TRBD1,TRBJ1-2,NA,CASSSTGGLIGYTF,TGTGCCAGCAGTTCGACAGGGGGCTTGATAGGCTACACCTTC
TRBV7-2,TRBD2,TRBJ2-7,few,CASSFGGRGSEQYF,TGTGCCAGCAGCTTTGGCGGGAGAGGAAGCGAGCAGTACTTC
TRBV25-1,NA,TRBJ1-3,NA,CASSDPSSGNTIYF,TGTGCCAGCAGTGATCCGAGCTCTGGAAACACCATATATTTT
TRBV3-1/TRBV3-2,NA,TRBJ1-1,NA,CASSQAQGTRGTEAFF,TGTGCCAGCAGCCAAGCTCAGGGGACTAGGGGCACTGAAGCTTTCTTT
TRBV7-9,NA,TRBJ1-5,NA,CASSSVNQPQHF,TGTGCCAGCAGCTCCGTAAATCAGCCCCAGCATTTT
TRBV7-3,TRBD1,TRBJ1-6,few,CASSLRQGDSPLHF,TGTGCCAGCAGCTTGAGACAGGGGGACTCACCCCTCCACTTT
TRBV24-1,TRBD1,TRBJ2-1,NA,CATEPRDSIYNEQFF,TGTGCCACCGAACCTCGGGACAGTATCTACAATGAGCAGTTCTTC
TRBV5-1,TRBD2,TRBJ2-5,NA,CASSSGLGQETQYF,TGCGCCAGCAGCTCGGGACTAGGGCAAGAGACCCAGTACTTC
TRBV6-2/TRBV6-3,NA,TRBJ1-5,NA,CASSPNRYQPQHF,TGTGCCAGCAGCCCGAACAGGTACCAGCCCCAGCATTTT
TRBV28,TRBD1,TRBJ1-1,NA,CASRSRGRETEAFF,TGTGCCAGCAGGAGCAGGGGGCGTGAGACTGAAGCTTTCTTT
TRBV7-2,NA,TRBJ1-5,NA,CASSLVGELGQPQHF,TGTGCCAGCAGCCTAGTAGGAGAATTGGGTCAGCCCCAGCATTTT
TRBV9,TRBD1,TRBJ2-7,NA,CASSLSGQGAEQYF,TGTGCCAGCAGCTTATCGGGACAGGGGGCCGAGCAGTACTTC
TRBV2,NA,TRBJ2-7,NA,CASSDQGSGYEQYF,TGTGCCAGCAGTGATCAGGGGTCGGGGTACGAGCAGTACTTC
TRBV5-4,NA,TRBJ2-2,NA,CASSLGGRQMNTGELFF,TGTGCCAGCAGCTTGGGAGGAAGGCAGATGAACACCGGGGAGCTGTTTTTT
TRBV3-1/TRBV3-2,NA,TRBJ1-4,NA,CASSLSRLNEKLFF,TGTGCCAGCAGCCTGAGCAGACTCAATGAAAAACTGTTTTTT
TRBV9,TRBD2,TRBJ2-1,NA,CASSHTGTSGLRGNEQFF,TGTGCCAGCAGCCATACAGGGACTAGCGGGCTTCGAGGTAATGAGCAGTTCTTC
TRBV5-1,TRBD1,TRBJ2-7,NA,CASSQIIGTDNEQYF,TGCGCCAGCAGCCAAATCATCGGGACAGATAACGAGCAGTACTTC
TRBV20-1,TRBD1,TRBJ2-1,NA,CSASGDRSLPLTYNEQFF,TGCAGTGCTAGTGGGGACAGAAGTCTACCTCTTACCTACAATGAGCAGTTCTTC
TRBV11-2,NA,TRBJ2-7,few,CASSLELRREQYF,TGTGCCAGCAGCTTAGAGCTGAGGCGCGAGCAGTACTTC
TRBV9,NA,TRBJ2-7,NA,CASSPDGVSYERQYF,TGTGCCAGCAGCCCAGACGGGGTCTCCTACGAGCGGCAGTACTTC
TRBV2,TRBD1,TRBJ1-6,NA,CASSPRQGMESPLHF,TGTGCCAGCAGCCCCAGACAGGGGATGGAATCACCCCTCCACTTT
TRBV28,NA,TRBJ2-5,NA,CASGQGSETQYF,TGTGCCAGCGGTCAAGGGAGCGAGACCCAGTACTTC